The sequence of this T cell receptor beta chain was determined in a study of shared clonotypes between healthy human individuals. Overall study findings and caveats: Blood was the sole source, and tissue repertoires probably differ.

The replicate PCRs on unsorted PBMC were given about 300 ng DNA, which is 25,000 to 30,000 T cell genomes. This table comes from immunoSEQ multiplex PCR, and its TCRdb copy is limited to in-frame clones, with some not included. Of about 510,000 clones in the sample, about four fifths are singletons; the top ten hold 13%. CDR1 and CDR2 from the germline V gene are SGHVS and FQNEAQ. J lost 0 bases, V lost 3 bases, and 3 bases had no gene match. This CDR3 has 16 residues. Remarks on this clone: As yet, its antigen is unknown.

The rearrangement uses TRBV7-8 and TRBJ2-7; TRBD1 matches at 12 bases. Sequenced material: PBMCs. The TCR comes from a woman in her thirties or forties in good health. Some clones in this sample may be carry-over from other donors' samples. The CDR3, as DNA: TGTGCCAGCAGCTTCGGGACAGGGGGCCCCTCCTACGAGCAGTACTTC. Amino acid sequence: CASSFGTGGPSYEQYF.